A single sample is the source of the 18 T cell receptor beta chains below, sequenced in a study of blood T cell repertoires in COVID-19 (TCRdb year 2020). The library was produced with the immunoSEQ multiplex PCR assay. In TCRdb, the immuneACCESS table is reduced to in-frame sequences with V and J assigned. These tables do not hold every clone; where another copy was compared, an unresolved V gene accounts for under half, and the others remain unexplained. This sample comprises hundreds of thousands of clones, roughly 80% of them detected only once. The top ten clonotypes cover about 4% of the sample. Sequencing was performed on PBMCs or T cells enriched from blood (not recorded which). The receptors come from a man aged 25-40 years with acute COVID-19.

This chain joins TRBV29-1 and TRBJ2-2; tentative D call: TRBD1 (7 bases). CDR1 and CDR2 (germline): SQVTM, ANQGSEA. The CDR3 spans 15 residues. V lost 6 bases to trimming and J lost 5 bases, with 19 bases between them. CDR3 DNA: TGCAGCGTCCTCCAAAACAGGGGAGGTACCGGGGAGCTGTTTTTT. Residues: CSVLQNRGGTGELFF.

The chain carries TRBV28 and TRBJ1-6; unclear D gene. Germline V CDR1 and CDR2: MDHEN, SYDVKM. Trimming left V 7 bases short and J 10 bases short, with 17 bases between. The CDR3 consists of 14 residues. The CDR3 sequence: CASTTGVSGSPLHF. The DNA for the CDR3 is TGTGCCAGCACCACCGGGGTTAGTGGCTCACCCCTCCACTTT.

The rearrangement joins TRBV24-1 to TRBJ1-2; the D is unclear. Germline CDR1 is KGHDR and CDR2 is SFDVKD. V was pared by 3 bases and J by 5 bases, with 3 bases between. This CDR3 contains 11 residues. The CDR3 sequence: CATSDRYGYTF. The CDR3 DNA is TGTGCCACCAGTGATCGTTATGGCTACACCTTC.

The chain joins TRBV19 to TRBJ2-6; weak D call: TRBD1 (6 bases). Germline loops: CDR1 LNHDA, CDR2 SQIVND (reference sequence). Trimming stripped 7 bases from V and 1 base from J, with 14 bases between. CDR3 length: 16 amino acids. The CDR3 bases are TGTGCCAGTATTACAGGAAGGGGGTCTGGGGCCAACGTCCTGACTTTC. Its protein product is CASITGRGSGANVLTF.

The V gene is TRBV12-5, the J gene TRBJ1-5; a possible D gene is TRBD1 (6 bases). The CDR3 extends over 16 amino acids. V lost 8 bases and J 11 bases, leaving 28 bases between the germline ends. The germline V gene has CDR1 LGHNT and CDR2 FRNRAP. CDR3 loop: CASKPRTENTPKAQHF. The CDR3 coding sequence is TGTGCTAGTAAGCCTAGGACAGAAAACACCCCGAAGGCCCAGCATTTT. Using reference TRBV12-5 and TRBJ1-5 for the parts outside the CDR3, the full variable domain is DARVTQTPRHKVTEMGQEVTMRCQPILGHNTVFWYRQTMMQGLELLAYFRNRAPLDDSGMPKDRFSAEMPDATLATLKIQPSEPRDSAVYFCASKPRTENTPKAQHFGDGTRLSIL.

The chain couples TRBV18 to TRBJ2-1; 7 bases line up with TRBD2. Germline CDR1 KGHSH, CDR2 LQKENI. The length of the CDR3 is 12 residues. Trimming at V came to 6 bases and at J to 9 bases, leaving 5 bases not matched to a gene. Here the CDR3 reads CASSLREGEQFF. CDR3 in DNA: TGTGCCAGCTCGCTCAGGGAGGGTGAGCAGTTCTTC.

This chain uses TRBV7-9 with TRBJ1-2; no clear D gene. Germline V gene lookup returns CDR1 SEHNR and CDR2 FQNEAQ (reference sequence). The CDR3 is 13 residues long. V lost 6 bases and J 4 bases, leaving 12 bases between the germline ends. The chain's CDR3 is CASSSGSGYGYTF. For the CDR3, the DNA is TGTGCCAGCAGTTCAGGTAGCGGCTATGGCTACACCTTC.

This CDR3 reads CASRLDRDLQPQHF. The CDR3 DNA follows: TGTGCCAGCAGACTCGACAGGGATCTTCAGCCCCAGCATTTT. The chain joins TRBV28 to TRBJ1-5; 7 bases agree with TRBD1. J lost 6 bases, V lost 6 bases, and 8 bases had no gene match. This CDR3 is 14 amino acids long. The germline V gene has CDR1 MDHEN and CDR2 SYDVKM.

The V call is TRBV6-5, the J call TRBJ1-5; TRBD1 matches at 8 bases. V gave up 0 bases and J gave up 9 bases; unmatched junction bases: 10. The CDR3 is 16 amino acids. CDR1 is MNHEY, CDR2 SVGAGI, per germline. The CDR3 DNA sequence: TGTGCCAGCAGTTACTCGACCCGACAGGGGAGGTCGCCCCAGCATTTT. It codes for CASSYSTRQGRSPQHF.

For this clone: Other nucleotide sequences in the sample specify the same CDR3. CDR3: CASSQNTGSNQPQHF. In DNA, the CDR3 is TGTGCCAGTAGCCAAAACACAGGGAGCAATCAGCCCCAGCATTTT. This chain uses TRBV19 with TRBJ1-5; a weak D match, TRBD1 (6 bases). This CDR3 has 15 residues. Germline V gene lookup returns CDR1 LNHDA and CDR2 SQIVND (reference sequence). V was pared by 6 bases and J by 1 base, with 13 bases between.

This clone has just one count. The chain carries TRBV5-1 and TRBJ2-5, with TRBD2 matching over 9 bases. The V segment lost 7 bases and the J segment 5 bases; nucleotides outside the gene matches: 15. Germline CDR1 SGHRS, CDR2 YFSETQ. CDR3 length: 16 amino acids. This CDR3 is CASRGLALMTGETQYF. The CDR3 DNA is TGCGCCAGCCGCGGACTAGCGCTAATGACGGGGGAGACCCAGTACTTC.

This clone appeared a single time. The chain combines TRBV5-4 with TRBJ2-1; 7 nucleotides line up with TRBD2. V lost 7 bases and J lost 0; bases outside the gene matches: 1. Germline-derived CDR1 and CDR2 are SGHNT and YYREEE (reference sequence). CDR3 length: 13 residues. The CDR3 region is CASSGGSYNEQFF. CDR3 DNA sequence: TGTGCCAGCTCGGGGGGCTCCTACAATGAGCAGTTCTTC.

The chain joins TRBV23-1 to TRBJ1-4; 8 nucleotides agree with TRBD1. TRBV23-1 is an ORF for which the function is uncertain. Unmatched junction bases numbered 23, after V lost 9 bases and J lost 5 bases. The CDR3 loop spans 19 amino acids. The CDR3 is CARSVSGPLGQAKNEKLFF. In DNA form, the CDR3 reads TGCGCCAGGTCGGTGTCCGGGCCTCTGGGACAGGCGAAAAATGAAAAACTGTTTTTT.

The chain recombines TRBV28 with TRBJ1-4; maybe TRBD1 (5 bases). Trimming shortened V by 10 bases and J by 8 bases, and 14 bases separated the two germline ends. Per germline, CDR1 MDHEN and CDR2 SYDVKM. This CDR3 comprises 12 residues. The CDR3 DNA follows: TGTGCCACAAATGGGGCCCAGGAAAAACTGTTTTTT. It yields the protein CATNGAQEKLFF.

This sequence joins TRBV18 and TRBJ1-2; D ambiguous. Per germline, CDR1 KGHSH and CDR2 LQKENI. With 4 bases removed from V and 2 bases from J, the gap between germline ends came to 23 bases. The CDR3 covers 18 residues. CDR3 in amino acids: CASSLYARAGEGNYGYTF. The DNA for the CDR3 is TGTGCCAGCTCACTATACGCACGGGCAGGTGAGGGAAACTATGGCTACACCTTC.

The chain carries TRBV24-1 and TRBJ2-3, with D unclear. V was shortened by 5 bases and J by 3 bases, with 5 bases between the two germline ends. The CDR3 consists of 12 residues. Germline V gene data show CDR1 as KGHDR and CDR2 as SFDVKD. CDR3 sequence: CATSGRTDTQYF. The CDR3 bases are TGTGCCACCAGTGGCCGGACAGATACGCAGTATTTT.

V gene TRBV19 combines with J gene TRBJ2-4, with D unclear. Germline V CDR1 and CDR2: LNHDA, SQIVND (reference sequence). V was pared by 4 bases and J by 1 base, with 8 bases between. The CDR3 is 14 amino acids. The DNA of the CDR3 is TGTGCCAGTAGTAACTCGCCGGCCAAAAACATTCAGTACTTC. It encodes CASSNSPAKNIQYF.

This chain links TRBV19 with TRBJ1-5, with TRBD1 as a possible D gene (5 bases). Germline values: CDR1 LNHDA, CDR2 SQIVND (reference sequence). The CDR3 is made up of 15 amino acids. The V gene lost 3 bases and the J gene lost 2 bases, with 11 bases spanning the gap. The CDR3 sequence is CASSMPGRGNQPQHF. DNA of the CDR3: TGTGCCAGTAGTATGCCAGGGCGAGGCAATCAGCCCCAGCATTTT.